The text below deals with one T cell receptor beta chain. No antigen is known for it. This record belongs to a study of CD8+CD57+ T cells in acquired aplastic anemia. Study-wide background: Sorted cells (CD4+ and CD8+) yielded DNA amounts that averaged roughly 3 ug. Among healthy donors, CD4+ cells averaged roughly 11 million reads.

TCR beta VDJ and CDR3 profiling used genomic DNA as template. One entry per CDR3 protein results from TCRdb running MiXCR on the reads. The sample holds about 170,000 distinct CDR3 sequences; 55% to 70% are singletons and the top ten take around 45%. Study-level points and caveats: Approximately 27 CD8+ CDR3 sequences occurred in both the patients and the controls. Significant differences in CD8+ Simpson's diversity were not observed between patients and controls.

The V gene lost 2 bases and the J gene lost 1 base, with 12 bases spanning the gap. Germline CDR1 and CDR2: SEHNR and FQNEAQ (reference sequence). This CDR3 has 17 residues. Material for sequencing was sorted CD4+, CD8+, or CD8+CD57+ T cells (not recorded which) from PBMCs. V is TRBV7-9 and J is TRBJ2-6; D ambiguous. The TCR originated in a human donor in good health. CDR3 nucleotide sequence: TGTGCCAGCAGCTTAAGTAGCCCTGGATCTGGGGCCAACGTCCTGACTTTC. Translating it yields CASSLSSPGSGANVLTF.